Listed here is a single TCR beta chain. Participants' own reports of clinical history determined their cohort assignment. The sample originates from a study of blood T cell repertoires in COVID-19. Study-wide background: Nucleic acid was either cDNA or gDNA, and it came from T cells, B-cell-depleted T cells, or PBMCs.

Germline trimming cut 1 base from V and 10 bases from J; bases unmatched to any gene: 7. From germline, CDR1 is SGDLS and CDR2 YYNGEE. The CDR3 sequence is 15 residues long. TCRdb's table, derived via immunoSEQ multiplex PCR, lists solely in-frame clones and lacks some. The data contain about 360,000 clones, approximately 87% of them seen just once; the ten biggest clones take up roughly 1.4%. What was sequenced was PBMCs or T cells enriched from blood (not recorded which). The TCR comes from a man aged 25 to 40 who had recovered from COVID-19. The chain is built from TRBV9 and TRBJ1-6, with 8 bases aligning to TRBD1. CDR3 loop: CASSVRDRIKSPLHF. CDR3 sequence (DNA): TGTGCCAGCAGCGTAAGGGACAGGATTAAGTCACCCCTCCACTTT.